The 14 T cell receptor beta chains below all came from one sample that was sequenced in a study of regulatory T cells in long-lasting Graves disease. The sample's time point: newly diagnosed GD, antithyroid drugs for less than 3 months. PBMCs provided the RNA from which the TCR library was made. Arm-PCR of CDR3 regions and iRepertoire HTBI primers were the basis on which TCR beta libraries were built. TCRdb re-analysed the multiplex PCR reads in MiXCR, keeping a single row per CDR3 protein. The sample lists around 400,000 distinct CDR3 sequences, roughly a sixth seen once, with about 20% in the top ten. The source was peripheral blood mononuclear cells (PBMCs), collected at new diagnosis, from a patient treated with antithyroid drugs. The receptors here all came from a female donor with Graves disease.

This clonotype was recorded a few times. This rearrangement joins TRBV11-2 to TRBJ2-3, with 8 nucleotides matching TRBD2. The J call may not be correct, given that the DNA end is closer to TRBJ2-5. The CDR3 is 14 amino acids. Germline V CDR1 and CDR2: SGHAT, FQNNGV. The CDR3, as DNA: TGTGCCAGCAGCTTAGCGGGAGGGCAACGGAGCCAGTACTTC. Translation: CASSLAGGQRSQYF.

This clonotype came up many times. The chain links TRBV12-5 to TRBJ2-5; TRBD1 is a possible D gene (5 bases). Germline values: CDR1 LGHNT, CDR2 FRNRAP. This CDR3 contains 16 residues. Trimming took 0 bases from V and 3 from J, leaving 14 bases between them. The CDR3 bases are TGTGCTAGTGGTTTGGTACTGTCCAGGGTCGAAGAGACCCAGTACTTC. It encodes CASGLVLSRVEETQYF.

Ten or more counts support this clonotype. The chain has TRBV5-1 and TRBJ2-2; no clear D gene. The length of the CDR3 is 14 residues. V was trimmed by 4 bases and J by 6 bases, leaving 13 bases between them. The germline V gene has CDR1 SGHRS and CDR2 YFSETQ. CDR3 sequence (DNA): TGCGCCAGCAGCCCCGAGGCGGTTTCCGGGGAGCTGTTTTTT. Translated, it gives CASSPEAVSGELFF. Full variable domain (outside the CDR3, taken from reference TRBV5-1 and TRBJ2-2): KAGVTQTPRYLIKTRGQQVTLSCSPISGHRSVSWYQQTPGQGLQFLFEYFSETQRNKGNFPGRFSGRQFSNSRSEMNVSTLELGDSALYLCASSPEAVSGELFFGEGSRLTVL.

CDR3 amino acids: CASSGGGGGNEQFF. In DNA form, the CDR3 reads TGCGCCAGCAGTGGGGGGGGAGGAGGGAATGAGCAGTTCTTC. The chain carries TRBV10-2 and TRBJ2-1; 7 nucleotides align to TRBD2. CDR1 and CDR2 from the germline V gene are WSHSY and SAAADI. The CDR3 covers 14 residues. Unmatched junction bases numbered 7, after V lost 4 bases and J lost 7 bases.

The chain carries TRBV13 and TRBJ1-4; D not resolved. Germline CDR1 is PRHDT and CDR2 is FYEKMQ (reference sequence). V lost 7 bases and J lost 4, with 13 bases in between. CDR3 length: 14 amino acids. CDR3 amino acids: CASIEFGSNEKLFF. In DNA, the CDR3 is TGTGCCAGCATCGAATTCGGGAGTAATGAAAAACTGTTTTTT.

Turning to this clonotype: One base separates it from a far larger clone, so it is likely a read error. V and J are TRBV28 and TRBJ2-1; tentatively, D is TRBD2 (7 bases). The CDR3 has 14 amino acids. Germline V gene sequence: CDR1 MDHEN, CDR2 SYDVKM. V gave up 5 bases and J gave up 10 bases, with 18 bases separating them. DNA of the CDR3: TGTGCCAGCAGTGTGGGGGGGGGCACCTACGAGCAGTTCTTC. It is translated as CASSVGGGTYEQFF.

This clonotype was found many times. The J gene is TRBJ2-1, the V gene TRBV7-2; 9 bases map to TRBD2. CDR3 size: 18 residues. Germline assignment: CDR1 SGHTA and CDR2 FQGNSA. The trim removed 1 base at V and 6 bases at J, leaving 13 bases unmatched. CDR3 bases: TGTGCCAGCAGCTTAGTTAAGTTGGGCGGGAGGGCCATCAATGAGCAGTTCTTC. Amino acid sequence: CASSLVKLGGRAINEQFF.

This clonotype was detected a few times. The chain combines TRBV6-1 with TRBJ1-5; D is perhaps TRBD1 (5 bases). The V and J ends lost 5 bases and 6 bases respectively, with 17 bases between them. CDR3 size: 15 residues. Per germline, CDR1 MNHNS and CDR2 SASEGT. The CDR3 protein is CASSTGTRDGQPQHF. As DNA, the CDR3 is TGTGCCAGCAGTACCGGGACTAGGGATGGTCAGCCCCAGCATTTT.

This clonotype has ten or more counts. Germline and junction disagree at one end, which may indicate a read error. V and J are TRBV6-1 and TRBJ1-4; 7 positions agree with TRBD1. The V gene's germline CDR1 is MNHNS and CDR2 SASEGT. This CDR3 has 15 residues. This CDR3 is CTSDPGTAGNEKLFF. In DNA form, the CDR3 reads TGTACCAGCGACCCGGGGACAGCAGGGAATGAAAAACTGTTTTTT.

The CDR3 DNA reads TGCAGTGCTCAAGACAGGGGACTAGCGGGAGGGTACCAAGAGACCCAGTACTTC. It is translated as CSAQDRGLAGGYQETQYF. The chain has TRBV20-1 and TRBJ2-5; 16 bases map to TRBD2. Losses at the gene ends were 5 bases for V and 0 bases for J; bases not matched to a gene: 9. This CDR3 comprises 18 residues. Per the germline V gene, CDR1 is DFQATT and CDR2 is SNEGSKA (reference sequence).

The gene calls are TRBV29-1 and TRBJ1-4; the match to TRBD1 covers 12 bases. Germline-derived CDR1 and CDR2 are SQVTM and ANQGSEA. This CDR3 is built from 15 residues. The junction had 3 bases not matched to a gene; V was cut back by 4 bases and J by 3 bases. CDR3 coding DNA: TGCAGCGTTGGGGACAGGGGGCTATCTAATGAAAAACTGTTTTTT. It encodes CSVGDRGLSNEKLFF.

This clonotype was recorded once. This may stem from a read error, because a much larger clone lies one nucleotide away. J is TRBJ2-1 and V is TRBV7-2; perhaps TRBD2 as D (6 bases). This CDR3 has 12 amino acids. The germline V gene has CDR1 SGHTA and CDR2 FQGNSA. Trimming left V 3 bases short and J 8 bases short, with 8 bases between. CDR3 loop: CASSFGGHEQFF. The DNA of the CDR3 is TGTGCCAGCAGCTTCGGAGGGCATGAGCAGTTCTTC.

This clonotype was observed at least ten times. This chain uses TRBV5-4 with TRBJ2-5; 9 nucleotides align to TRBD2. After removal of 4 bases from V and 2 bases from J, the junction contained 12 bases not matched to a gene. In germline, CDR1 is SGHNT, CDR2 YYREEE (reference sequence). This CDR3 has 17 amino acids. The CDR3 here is CASSTGTSRFRQETQYF. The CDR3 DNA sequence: TGTGCCAGCAGCACCGGGACTAGCAGGTTTCGTCAAGAGACCCAGTACTTC.

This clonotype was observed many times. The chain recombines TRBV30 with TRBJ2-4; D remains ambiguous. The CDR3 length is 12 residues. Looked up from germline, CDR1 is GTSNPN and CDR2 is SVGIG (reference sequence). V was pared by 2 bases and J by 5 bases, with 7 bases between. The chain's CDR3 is CAWSRGENIQYF. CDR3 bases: TGTGCCTGGAGTCGAGGCGAAAACATTCAGTACTTC. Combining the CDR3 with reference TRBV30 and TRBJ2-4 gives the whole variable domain SQTIHQWPATLVQPVGSPLSLECTVEGTSNPNLYWYRQAAGRGLQLLFYSVGIGQISSEVPQNLSASRPQDRQFILSSKKLLLSDSGFYLCAWSRGENIQYFGAGTRLSVL.